The rows below give T cell receptor beta chains drawn from one sample of a study of regulatory T cells in long-lasting Graves disease. One entry per CDR3 protein results from TCRdb running MiXCR on the multiplex PCR reads. The sample records 350,000 to 550,000 distinct CDR3 sequences, more than 12% being singletons. The same data also went into a second study, on T cells in Graves' hyperthyroidism and ophthalmopathy.

The sequencing here drew on peripheral blood mononuclear cells (PBMCs), taken at new diagnosis, from a patient treated with antithyroid drugs. The origin of the receptors is a woman aged 25-40 years with Graves disease. The CDR3 runs from the conserved cysteine through the conserved F or W. D genes are given only for firm matches. Expanded clones are given a class, and other clones once, few, many or no size at all.

j_call clone_size d_call v_call cdr3_aa cdr3_nt
TRBJ1-2 many . TRBV6-1 CASSEGDAWTPNYGYTF TGTGCCAGCAGTGAAGGAGACGCTTGGACGCCTAACTATGGCTACACCTTC
TRBJ1-5 many . TRBV7-9 CASSLGRVGNQPQHF TGTGCCAGCAGCTTAGGCCGGGTTGGCAATCAGCCCCAGCATTTT
TRBJ2-7 many TRBD1 TRBV5-5 CASQTGGPNEQYF TGTGCCAGCCAGACAGGGGGCCCCAACGAGCAGTACTTC
TRBJ1-1 many . TRBV19 CASSAGRTIKAFF TGTGCCAGTAGTGCTGGACGGACAATTAAAGCTTTCTTT
TRBJ1-1 many . TRBV11-2 CASSLEGGDEAFF TGTGCCAGCAGCTTAGAGGGTGGGGATGAAGCTTTCTTT
TRBJ2-3 many . TRBV30 CAWSWGTDTQYF TGTGCCTGGAGTTGGGGAACAGATACGCAGTATTTT
TRBJ1-2 many TRBD1 TRBV2 CASRIDVQGARGYTF TGTGCCAGCAGGATAGATGTACAGGGGGCTCGTGGCTACACCTTC
TRBJ2-1 many TRBD2 TRBV7-2 CASSSGLAYNEQFF TGTGCCAGCAGCTCGGGACTAGCCTACAATGAGCAGTTCTTC
TRBJ1-5 many . TRBV5-6 CASSLAVAGRQPQHF TGTGCCAGCAGCTTGGCCGTGGCAGGGCGTCAGCCCCAGCATTTT
TRBJ2-2 many TRBD1 TRBV6-1 CASSGQGLGTGELFF TGTGCCAGCAGTGGACAGGGGCTGGGCACCGGGGAGCTGTTTTTT
TRBJ2-2 . . TRBV9 CASSDGAGSNTGELFF TGTGCCAGCAGCGACGGGGCGGGTTCGAACACCGGGGAGCTGTTTTTT
TRBJ1-1 few TRBD1 TRBV6-2/TRBV6-3 CASSYSADRGVLDTEAFF TGTGCCAGCAGTTACTCGGCCGACAGGGGTGTTTTGGACACTGAAGCTTTCTTT
TRBJ1-5 . . TRBV7-9 CASSLQGTGQPQHF TGTGCCAGCAGCTTGCAGGGGACGGGCCAGCCCCAGCATTTT
TRBJ2-3 few . TRBV20-1 CSAARELRLRTDTQYF TGCAGTGCTGCCCGGGAACTCCGCCTGCGGACAGATACGCAGTATTTT
TRBJ2-7 few . TRBV7-9 CASSLGGRWGSAYEQYF TGTGCCAGCAGCTTAGGGGGGAGATGGGGGTCGGCCTACGAGCAGTACTTC
TRBJ2-5 few . TRBV5-1 CASTGRGRDQETQYF TGCGCCAGCACAGGCAGGGGCAGGGACCAAGAGACCCAGTACTTC
TRBJ2-1 many TRBD1 TRBV29-1 CSAPSGTGAGNEQFF TGCAGCGCTCCCTCCGGGACAGGGGCAGGCAATGAGCAGTTCTTC
TRBJ2-1 many . TRBV11-2 CASRPVPGTRYNEQFF TGTGCCAGCAGGCCAGTCCCCGGGACACGATACAATGAGCAGTTCTTC
TRBJ2-7 many TRBD1 TRBV6-1 CASSGQGPSYEQYF TGTGCCAGCAGTGGACAGGGCCCCAGCTACGAGCAGTACTTC
TRBJ2-7 . TRBD2 TRBV4-1 CASSLKGAASGDEQYF TGCGCCAGCAGCCTCAAGGGAGCCGCCAGCGGGGACGAGCAGTACTTC
TRBJ2-1 . TRBD2 TRBV5-1 CASSLEAGDGDEQFF TGCGCCAGCAGCTTGGAAGCGGGAGATGGGGATGAGCAGTTCTTC
TRBJ1-1 . . TRBV5-5 CASSLIGPAGPANTEAFF TGTGCCAGCAGCTTGATTGGACCGGCCGGGCCGGCGAACACTGAAGCTTTCTTT
TRBJ2-7 many . TRBV12-3/TRBV12-4 CASSLIRGYEQYF TGTGCCAGCAGTTTGATTAGGGGGTACGAGCAGTACTTC
TRBJ2-2 . . TRBV10-3 CAMGGDTGELFF TGTGCCATGGGGGGAGACACCGGGGAGCTGTTTTTT
TRBJ1-5 many . TRBV2 CASSEQAGGQPQHF TGTGCCAGCAGTGAACAGGCTGGGGGTCAGCCCCAGCATTTT
TRBJ2-7 few . TRBV10-3 CAISGRESSYEQYF TGTGCCATCAGTGGTCGGGAGAGCTCCTACGAGCAGTACTTC
TRBJ1-3 many . TRBV6-5 CASSYSGFSGNTIYF TGTGCCAGCAGTTATTCGGGATTCTCTGGAAACACCATATATTTT
TRBJ2-7 few TRBD2 TRBV5-6 CASSHGLAVGEQYF TGTGCCAGCAGCCACGGACTAGCGGTAGGGGAGCAGTACTTC
TRBJ1-1 many . TRBV18 CASSPPTGRPAEAFF TGTGCCAGCTCACCCCCTACGGGAAGACCGGCTGAAGCTTTCTTT
TRBJ2-2 few . TRBV5-1 CASSWATGELFF TGCGCCAGCAGCTGGGCAACCGGGGAGCTGTTTTTT
TRBJ2-1 . . TRBV12-3/TRBV12-4 CASRESGGPYNEQFF TGTGCCAGCCGTGAAAGCGGCGGGCCCTACAATGAGCAGTTCTTC
TRBJ2-7 few . TRBV20-1 CSARDISAAQSEQYF TGCAGTGCTAGAGATATTTCAGCGGCTCAGTCCGAGCAGTACTTC
TRBJ1-4 few TRBD1 TRBV5-1 CASSSGQAFEKLFF TGCGCCAGCAGCTCGGGACAGGCGTTTGAAAAACTGTTTTTT
TRBJ2-7 few TRBD1 TRBV20-1 CSALAGTGSYEQYF TGCAGTGCCCTAGCTGGGACAGGGTCCTACGAGCAGTACTTC
TRBJ2-7 . TRBD1 TRBV19 CASSMGTGSYEQYF TGTGCCAGTAGTATGGGGACAGGGTCCTACGAGCAGTACTTC